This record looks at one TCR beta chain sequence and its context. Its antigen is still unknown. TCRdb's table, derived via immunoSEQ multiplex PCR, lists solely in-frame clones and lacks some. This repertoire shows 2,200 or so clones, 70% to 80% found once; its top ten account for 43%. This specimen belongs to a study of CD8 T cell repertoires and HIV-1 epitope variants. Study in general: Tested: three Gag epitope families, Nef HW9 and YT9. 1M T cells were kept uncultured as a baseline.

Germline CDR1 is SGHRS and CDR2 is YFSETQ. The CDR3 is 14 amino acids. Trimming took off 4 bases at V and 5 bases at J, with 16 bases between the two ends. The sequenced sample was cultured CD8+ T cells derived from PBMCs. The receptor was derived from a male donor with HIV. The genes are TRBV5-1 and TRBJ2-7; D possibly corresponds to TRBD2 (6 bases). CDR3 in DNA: TGCGCCAGCAGCCGCACCCCGGAGGGTAACGAGCAGTACTTC. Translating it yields CASSRTPEGNEQYF.